The source of this T cell receptor beta chain is a study of T cell responses to AZD1222 COVID-19 vaccine. Study details: Whether given at about 4 or about 12 weeks, second doses were pooled.

Assay: immunoSEQ multiplex PCR; the TCRdb copy retains only in-frame clones and omits some. Among 150,000 to 200,000 clones listed, approximately 94% were seen once. Per the germline V gene, CDR1 is MDHEN and CDR2 is SYDVKM. This CDR3 has 14 residues. V lost 6 bases, J lost 8 bases, and 19 bases lay in between. On this clone itself: Its antigen remains unidentified.

Findings and caveats of the study: Repertoires were sampled only after the peak T cell response. Most donors were white British and more were female, and clonal diversity was possibly underestimated.

This chain connects TRBV28 to TRBJ1-2; TRBD1 might be the D (6 bases). This TCR derives from an adult in good health. This sample comprised peripheral blood, obtained on day 0 of AZD1222 vaccination. CDR3 bases: TGTGCCAGCAGACTTCTCTCACAGGGTGGGGGCTACACCTTC. It codes for CASRLLSQGGGYTF.